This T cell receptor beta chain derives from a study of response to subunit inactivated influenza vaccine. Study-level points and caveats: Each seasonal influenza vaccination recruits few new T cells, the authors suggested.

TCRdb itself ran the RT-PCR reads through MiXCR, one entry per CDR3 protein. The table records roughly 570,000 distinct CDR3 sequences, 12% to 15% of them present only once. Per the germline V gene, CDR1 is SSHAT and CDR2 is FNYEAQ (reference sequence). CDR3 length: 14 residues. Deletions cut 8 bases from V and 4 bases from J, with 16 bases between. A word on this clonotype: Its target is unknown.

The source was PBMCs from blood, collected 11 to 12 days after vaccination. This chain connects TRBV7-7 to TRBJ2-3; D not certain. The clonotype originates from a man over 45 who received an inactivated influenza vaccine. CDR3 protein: CASSPQLGSDTQYF. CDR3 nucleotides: TGTGCCAGCTCCCCGCAGCTCGGTTCAGATACGCAGTATTTT.